A single TCR beta chain is shown here with its context. Its cognate antigen is unknown. This sample was taken from a study of pediatric ulcerative colitis. During colonoscopy, one to two rectal pinch biopsies were collected. Before the diagnostic colonoscopy, ulcerative colitis patients were free of immunosuppressive medication. Study-level points and caveats: Clonal expansions reduced rectal repertoire diversity in acute severe colitis.

This CDR3 is built from 12 residues. V lost 0 bases and J lost 4, with 4 bases in between. CDR1 and CDR2 (germline): SGDLS, YYNGEE. The data were produced by immunoSEQ multiplex PCR, yet TCRdb's version contains in-frame clones alone and is incomplete. The sample holds about 22,000 clones; about 71% are singletons and the top ten take roughly 15%. The chain employs TRBV9 and TRBJ1-2, with D hard to call. The sequenced sample consisted of gut tissue. This TCR derives from a boy between 10 and 17 years old with severe ulcerative colitis. CDR3 in amino acids: CASSVGVYGYTF. The CDR3 DNA follows: TGTGCCAGCAGCGTAGGAGTCTATGGCTACACCTTC.